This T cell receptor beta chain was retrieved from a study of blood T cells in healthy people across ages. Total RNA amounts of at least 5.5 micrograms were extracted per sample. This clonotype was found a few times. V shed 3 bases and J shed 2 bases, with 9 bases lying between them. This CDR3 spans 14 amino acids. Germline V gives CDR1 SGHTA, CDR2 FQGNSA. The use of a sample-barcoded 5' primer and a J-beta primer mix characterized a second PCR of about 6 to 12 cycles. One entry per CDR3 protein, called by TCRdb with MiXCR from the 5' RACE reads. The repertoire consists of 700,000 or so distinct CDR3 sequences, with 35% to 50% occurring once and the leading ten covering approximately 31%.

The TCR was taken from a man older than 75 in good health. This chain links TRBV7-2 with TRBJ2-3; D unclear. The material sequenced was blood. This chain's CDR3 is CASSFNPNTDTQYF. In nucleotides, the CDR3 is TGTGCCAGCAGCTTCAACCCCAACACAGATACGCAGTATTTT.